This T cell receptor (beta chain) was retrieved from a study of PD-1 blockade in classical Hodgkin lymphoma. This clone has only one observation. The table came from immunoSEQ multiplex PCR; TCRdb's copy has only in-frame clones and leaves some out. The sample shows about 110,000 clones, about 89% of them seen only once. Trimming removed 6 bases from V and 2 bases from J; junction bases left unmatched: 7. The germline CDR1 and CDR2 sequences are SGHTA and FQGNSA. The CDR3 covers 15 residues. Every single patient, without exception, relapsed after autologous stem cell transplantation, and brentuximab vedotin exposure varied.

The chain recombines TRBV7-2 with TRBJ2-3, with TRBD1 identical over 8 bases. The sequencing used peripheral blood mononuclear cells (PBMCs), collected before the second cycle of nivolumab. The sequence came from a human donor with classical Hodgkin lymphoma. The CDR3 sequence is CASRSQGGHTDTQYF. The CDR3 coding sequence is TGTGCCAGCAGATCACAGGGGGGCCACACAGATACGCAGTATTTT.